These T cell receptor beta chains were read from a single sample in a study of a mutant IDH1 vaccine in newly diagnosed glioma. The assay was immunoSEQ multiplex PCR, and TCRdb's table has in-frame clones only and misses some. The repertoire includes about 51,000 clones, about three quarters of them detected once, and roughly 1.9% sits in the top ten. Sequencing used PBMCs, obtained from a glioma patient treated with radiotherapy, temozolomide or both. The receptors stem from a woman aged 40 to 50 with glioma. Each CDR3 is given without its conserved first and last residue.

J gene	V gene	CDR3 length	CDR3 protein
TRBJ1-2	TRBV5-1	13	ASSLVAQSNYGYT
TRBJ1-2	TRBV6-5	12	ASSVQGSIYGYT
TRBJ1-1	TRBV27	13	ASSRRTVQNTEAF
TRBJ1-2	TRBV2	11	ASSEMEGHGYT
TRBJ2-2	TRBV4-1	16	ASSQDWSSGTYTGELF
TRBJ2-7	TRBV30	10	AWGQSSYEQY
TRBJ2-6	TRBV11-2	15	ARRINEQGSGANVLT
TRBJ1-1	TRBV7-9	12	ASSSIGSNTEAF
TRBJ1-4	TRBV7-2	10	ASSSDRVKLF
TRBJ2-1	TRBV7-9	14	ASSVRGGSSYNEQF
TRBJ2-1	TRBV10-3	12	AISSRDRVYEQF
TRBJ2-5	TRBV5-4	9	ASSSQETQY
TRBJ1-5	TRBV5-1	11	ASSLDSGWPQH
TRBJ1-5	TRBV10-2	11	ASSPDSYQPQH
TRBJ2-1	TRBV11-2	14	ASSVRGGPTYNEQF
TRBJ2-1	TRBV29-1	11	SASPGAPNEQF
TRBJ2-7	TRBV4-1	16	ASSPRASGGAVISEQY
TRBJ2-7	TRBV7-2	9	ASSERGQAY
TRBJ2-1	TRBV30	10	AGLAGFNEQF
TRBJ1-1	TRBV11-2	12	ASSSGAMNTEAF
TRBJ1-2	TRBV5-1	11	ASSLLEADGYT
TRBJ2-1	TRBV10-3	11	ATLAGEYNEQF
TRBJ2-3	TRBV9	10	ASAKSTDTQY
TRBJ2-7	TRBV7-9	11	ASSSGGWYEQY
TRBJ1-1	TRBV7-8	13	ASSPSQGRNTEAF